The rows below give T cell receptor beta chains drawn from one sample of a study of human T cells and chemical hapten exposure. One entry per CDR3 protein, called by TCRdb with MiXCR from the RACE reads. Seen here are 97,000 or so distinct CDR3 sequences, around 25% observed once, and the top ten hold 10% to 13%. The source material was whole blood, sampled in connection with sensitization to the hapten diphenylcyclopropenone (DPC). Receptors were obtained from a man in his forties with alopecia areata. Some clones in this sample may be carry-over from other donors' samples. CDR3s include the opening cysteine and the closing phenylalanine or tryptophan. The order of the fields is clone size, D gene, J gene, V gene, CDR3 DNA, CDR3 protein. A D gene is named only where the DNA matches it firmly. Rows may omit the clone size; those that give it use once, few, many or a size class.

>few|TRBD2|TRBJ2-1|TRBV28
TGTGCCAGCAGTTTATTGGCTAGCGGGAAGGTAGAGCAGTTCTTC
CASSLLASGKVEQFF
>NA|TRBD1|TRBJ2-7|TRBV6-5
TGTGCCAGCTCCGGACAGGGGGCGGGCGAGCAGTACTTC
CASSGQGAGEQYF
>NA|NA|TRBJ1-5|TRBV12-3/TRBV12-4
TGTGCCAGCAGTAGGGAGGGAGGTCAGCCCCAGCATTTT
CASSREGGQPQHF
>few|NA|TRBJ2-7|TRBV5-6
TGTGCCAGCAGCTTGAAATGGGCAGGGCACGAGCAGTACTTC
CASSLKWAGHEQYF
>NA|TRBD1|TRBJ2-7|TRBV6-2/TRBV6-3
TGTGCCAGCAGTAGGGACAGCAACTCCTACGAGCAGTACTTC
CASSRDSNSYEQYF
>few|NA|TRBJ1-6|TRBV4-3
TGCGCCAGCAGCCAATTAGGACGTAATTCACCCCTCCACTTT
CASSQLGRNSPLHF
>NA|NA|TRBJ2-3|TRBV4-3
TGCGCCAGCAGCCAAGAGCCCCGCGATACGCAGTATTTT
CASSQEPRDTQYF
>few|NA|TRBJ1-4|TRBV7-9
TGTGCCAGCAGCTTCATTGGGAATGGGAATGAACTGTTTTTT
CASSFIGNGNELFF
>NA|NA|TRBJ2-7|TRBV12-3/TRBV12-4
TGTGCCAGCAGAGCCGGAAGCTCCTACGAGCAGTACTTC
CASRAGSSYEQYF
>NA|NA|TRBJ2-3|TRBV24-1
TGTGCCACCAGTGATTTACGGGGCACAGATACGCAGTATTTT
CATSDLRGTDTQYF
>few|NA|TRBJ2-3|TRBV12-3/TRBV12-4
TGTGCCAGCACCATAAGCCGAAGTAGCACAGATACGCAGTATTTT
CASTISRSSTDTQYF
>few|TRBD1|TRBJ1-4|TRBV12-3/TRBV12-4
TGTGCCAGCAGTTTGGGGACAGCCGATGAAAAACTGTTTTTT
CASSLGTADEKLFF
>NA|TRBD2|TRBJ2-5|TRBV20-1
TGCAGTGCTAGCACAAGCGGGAGGGCCCAGGCCGAGACCCAGTACTTC
CSASTSGRAQAETQYF
>few|TRBD2|TRBJ2-5|TRBV14
TGTGCCAGCAGCCAAGATCGGGCTAGCGGAGAGACCCAGTACTTC
CASSQDRASGETQYF
>once|TRBD1|TRBJ2-7|TRBV12-3/TRBV12-4
TGTGCCAGCAGTTGGACAGGGGTCGCCTACGAGCAGTACTTC
CASSWTGVAYEQYF
>NA|NA|TRBJ1-1|TRBV7-9
TGTGCCAGCAGCTTAGTGCAGGGAAGGGACACTGAAGCTTTCTTT
CASSLVQGRDTEAFF
>NA|TRBD2|TRBJ2-7|TRBV7-2
TGTGCCAGCAGCGCCACGAGACTAGCGGGAACGTACGAGCAGTACTTC
CASSATRLAGTYEQYF
>NA|NA|TRBJ1-5|TRBV6-1
TGTGCCAGCAGTGAAGCAGGCAGGGGAAATCAGCCCCAGCATTTT
CASSEAGRGNQPQHF
>NA|NA|TRBJ2-5|TRBV7-2
TGTGCCAGCAGCTTAGTGGGGACATCAACGGGGGAGACCCAGTACTTC
CASSLVGTSTGETQYF
>few|NA|TRBJ2-5|TRBV15
TGTGCCACCAGCAGAGTGACCGAAGGTCAGGAGACCCAGTACTTC
CATSRVTEGQETQYF
>NA|NA|TRBJ1-2|TRBV19
TGTGCCAGTAGTATAGCTGGGACGGCGTATGGCTACACCTTC
CASSIAGTAYGYTF
>NA|NA|TRBJ2-7|TRBV7-9
TGTGCCAGCAGCTCGGCGTCCTCCTACGAGCAGTACTTC
CASSSASSYEQYF
>NA|NA|TRBJ2-3|TRBV28
TGTGCCAGCAGTTTAAAGCATCCCGCAGATACGCAGTATTTT
CASSLKHPADTQYF
>NA|TRBD1|TRBJ2-1|TRBV6-1
TGTGCCAGCAGTGCTGACAGGGGAGGAAACAATGAGCAGTTCTTC
CASSADRGGNNEQFF
>NA|NA|TRBJ2-1|TRBV6-2/TRBV6-3
TGTGCCACCCAGTTTACGGACAGCTCCTACAATGAGCAGTTCTTC
CATQFTDSSYNEQFF
>NA|TRBD2|TRBJ2-1|TRBV12-3/TRBV12-4
TGTGCCAGCAGCAGAAGCGGGACTAACAATGAGCAGTTCTTC
CASSRSGTNNEQFF
>NA|NA|TRBJ2-3|TRBV7-9
TGTGCCAGCAGCTTAGATTGGTCTTTTTATTTT
CASSLDWSFYF
>NA|NA|TRBJ2-7|TRBV20-1
TGCAGTGCTAGAGATCCCACCCGGGTTATGCGGGGGCACTACGAGCAGTACTTC
CSARDPTRVMRGHYEQYF
>few|NA|TRBJ2-5|TRBV4-3
TGCGCCAGCAGCCAAGGGAACAGGGACCAAGAGACCCAGTACTTC
CASSQGNRDQETQYF
>once|TRBD2|TRBJ2-1|TRBV12-3/TRBV12-4
TGTGCCAGCAGTTTAGGGGCTAGCGGACGCAATGAGCAGTTCTTC
CASSLGASGRNEQFF
>NA|NA|TRBJ1-5|TRBV20-1
TGCAGTGCTAGAGATGAGATATCGCCTAATAGCAATCAGCCCCAGCATTTT
CSARDEISPNSNQPQHF
>many|NA|TRBJ2-1|TRBV7-9
TGTGCCAGCAGCTCCAGAATCGGGCTAGCGAATGAGCAGTTCTTC
CASSSRIGLANEQFF
>NA|NA|TRBJ2-2|TRBV23-1
TGCGCCAGCAGTCAAGGAAGGAGACCGAACACCGGGGAGCTGTTTTTT
CASSQGRRPNTGELFF
>few|TRBD1|TRBJ1-4|TRBV28
TGTGCCAGCAGTTCCCACCCCAGGGGGCTGGAGGAAAAACTGTTTTTT
CASSSHPRGLEEKLFF
>NA|NA|TRBJ2-1|TRBV6-2/TRBV6-3
TGTGCCAGCAGTTGGGGACGCCGAACCTCCTACAATGAGCAGTTCTTC
CASSWGRRTSYNEQFF
>few|NA|TRBJ2-3|TRBV6-1
TGTGCCAGCAGTGAAGAGGGGAAAATAAGAGATACGCAGTATTTT
CASSEEGKIRDTQYF
>NA|NA|TRBJ2-3|TRBV14
TGTGCCAGCAGCCAGGGAGACAACCAGTATTTT
CASSQGDNQYF
>few|NA|TRBJ1-2|TRBV28
TGTGCCAGCAGAACCGAGAACTATGGCTACACCTTC
CASRTENYGYTF
>few|NA|TRBJ1-2|TRBV20-1
TGCAGTGCTAGAGATCGGGTCAAAAACTATGGCTACACCTTC
CSARDRVKNYGYTF
>NA|NA|TRBJ2-5|TRBV12-3/TRBV12-4
TGTGCCAGCAGTCGCAGAATTAGGACAGACGTCCAAGAGACCCAGTACTTC
CASSRRIRTDVQETQYF
>NA|NA|TRBJ2-1|TRBV2
TGTGCCAGCAGATACAATGAGCAGTTCTTC
CASRYNEQFF
>NA|NA|TRBJ2-3|TRBV12-3/TRBV12-4
TGTGCCAGCAGGACGACAGTGGAGGTCACAGATACGCAGTATTTT
CASRTTVEVTDTQYF
>NA|TRBD1|TRBJ2-7|TRBV6-6
TGTGCCAGCAGTTACCAATTCGACAGGGTGAACTACGAGCAGTACTTC
CASSYQFDRVNYEQYF
>few|TRBD1|TRBJ2-7|TRBV20-1
TGCAGTGCTAGAGGGAGGGGACAGGAACCCGAGCAGTACTTC
CSARGRGQEPEQYF
>NA|TRBD1|TRBJ1-2|TRBV5-4
TGTGCCAGCAGCTTGGAAGGGACAGGAAGCTATGGCTACACCTTC
CASSLEGTGSYGYTF
>NA|TRBD1|TRBJ1-6|TRBV6-6
TGTGCCAGCAGTACAGGGGCAGGGGGCTATTCACCCCTCCACTTT
CASSTGAGGYSPLHF